The 7 T cell receptor beta chains below all came from one sample that was sequenced in a study of shared T cell receptors in the human thymus. Clones were read by immunoSEQ multiplex PCR, and TCRdb kept only the in-frame ones, dropping some. The sample records 720,000 or so clones, 80% to 90% being singletons. Another study also made use of these data, one on human thymus T cells.

Sequencing was carried out using thymocytes. The receptors here all came from a girl less than two years old with a congenital heart defect.

CDR3 DNA: TGTGCCAGCAGAGGGACAGATAACACCGGGGAGCTGTTTTTT. This sequence encodes CASRGTDNTGELFF. The V and J genes are TRBV6-4 and TRBJ2-2, with 7 bases lining up with TRBD1. CDR1 MRHNA and CDR2 SNTAGT come from the germline V gene. V was clipped by 6 bases and J by 2 bases; unmatched bases: 3. This CDR3 has 14 residues.

The V call is TRBV4-1, the J call TRBJ1-5; 9 bases fit TRBD1. Germline assignment: CDR1 MGHRA and CDR2 YSYEKL. The CDR3 has 15 amino acids. V was pared by 1 base and J by 7 bases, with 5 bases of the junction left unmatched. The DNA of the CDR3 is TGCGCCAGCAGCCAAGGGACAGGGGCGCGGCAGCCCCAGCATTTT. Protein sequence: CASSQGTGARQPQHF.

This chain uses TRBV5-6 with TRBJ2-5, with 12 bases matching TRBD2. The CDR3 spans 18 residues. The ends lost 5 bases at V and 5 bases at J; junction bases unmatched: 16. Germline V CDR1 and CDR2: SGHDT, YYEEEE. CDR3 DNA sequence: TGTGCCAGCAGTCTTACTAGCGGGGGGTCCCGACCTTGGGAGACCCAGTACTTC. Translated: CASSLTSGGSRPWETQYF.

V gene TRBV4-3 combines with J gene TRBJ2-7; a possible D gene is TRBD2 (6 bases). Germline V lookup: CDR1 LGHNA, CDR2 YSLEER. The CDR3 sequence is 16 residues long. Trimming cost V 4 bases and J 3 bases, with 19 bases left between them. The DNA for the CDR3 is TGCGCCAGCAGCCCCCGCGGAGGGGACTTCCTCTACGAGCAGTACTTC. Encoded protein: CASSPRGGDFLYEQYF.

The chain links TRBV18 to TRBJ2-5, with D perhaps TRBD1 (6 bases). Germline V gives CDR1 KGHSH, CDR2 LQKENI. This CDR3 contains 13 residues. Trimming removed 4 bases from V and 3 bases from J, with 9 bases in between. The CDR3 reads CASSQDRKETQYF. The CDR3 coding sequence is TGTGCCAGCTCACAAGACAGGAAAGAGACCCAGTACTTC.

The chain joins TRBV6-1 to TRBJ2-3; 7 positions match TRBD1. Unmatched junction bases numbered 5, after V lost 5 bases and J lost 0 bases. Germline V lookup: CDR1 MNHNS, CDR2 SASEGT. The CDR3 is 15 residues long. The CDR3 DNA is TGTGCCAGCAGTACGACAGGGTCTAGCACAGATACGCAGTATTTT. This encodes CASSTTGSSTDTQYF.

The chain has TRBV28 and TRBJ2-5, with TRBD2 as a possible D gene (6 bases). Gene TRBJ2-7 matches the end of the DNA better, so the J call may be wrong. This CDR3 region has 15 residues. Germline V gives CDR1 MDHEN, CDR2 SYDVKM. The CDR3 nucleotides are TGTGCCAGCAGACCTAGGCTGACTAGAGGCTACGAGCAGTACTTC. Protein sequence: CASRPRLTRGYEQYF.